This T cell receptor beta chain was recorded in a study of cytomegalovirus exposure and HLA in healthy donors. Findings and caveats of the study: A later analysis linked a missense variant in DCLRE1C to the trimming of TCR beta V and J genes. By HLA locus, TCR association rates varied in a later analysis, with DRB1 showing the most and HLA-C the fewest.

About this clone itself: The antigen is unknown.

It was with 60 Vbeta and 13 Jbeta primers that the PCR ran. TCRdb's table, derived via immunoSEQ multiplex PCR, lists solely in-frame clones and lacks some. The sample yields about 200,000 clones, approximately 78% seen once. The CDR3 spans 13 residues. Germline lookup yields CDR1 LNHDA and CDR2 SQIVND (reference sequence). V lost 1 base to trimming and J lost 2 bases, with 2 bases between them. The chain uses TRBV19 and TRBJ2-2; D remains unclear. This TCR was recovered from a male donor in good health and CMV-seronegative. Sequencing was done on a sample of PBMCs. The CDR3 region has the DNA TGTGCCAGTAGTATAGCAAACACCGGGGAGCTGTTTTTT. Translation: CASSIANTGELFF.